A single sample is the source of the 22 T cell receptor beta chains below, sequenced in a study of CD8 T cells in Susac syndrome. RNA in amounts of roughly 0.5 to 1 ug was reverse transcribed with random hexamers. MiXCR, applied by TCRdb to the immunoSEQ multiplex PCR reads, yields one record per CDR3 protein. Among roughly 120,000 distinct CDR3 sequences listed, 93% were seen once. Material for sequencing was CD4+ T cells from PBMCs. The source is a human donor with multiple sclerosis.

The CDR3 sequence: CASSMGQGADTQYF. The CDR3 DNA sequence: TGTGCCAGTAGTATGGGACAGGGGGCAGATACGCAGTATTTT. V and J are TRBV19 and TRBJ2-3; 11 bases match TRBD1. V shed 3 bases and J 4 bases; nucleotides not matched to a gene: 0. CDR3 length: 14 residues. The germline CDR1 and CDR2 sequences are LNHDA and SQIVND (reference sequence).

This clonotype was detected only a few times. At one of its ends the junction is not consistent with the germline gene, which may arise from a read error. This sequence joins TRBV11-2 and TRBJ2-7; D is unresolved. The CDR3 extends over 14 amino acids. Germline CDR1 and CDR2: SGHAT and FQNNGV. The CDR3 region has the DNA TGTGCCAGCAGCATAGACTCGAGCTCCTACGAGCAGTACTTC. It codes for CASSIDSSSYEQYF.

The CDR3 region is CASSERSGGWNEQFF. CDR3 DNA sequence: TGTGCCAGCAGTGAAAGGAGCGGGGGGTGGAATGAGCAGTTCTTC. The rearrangement joins TRBV2 to TRBJ2-1; TRBD2 aligns across 9 bases. After removal of 2 bases from V and 7 bases from J, the junction contained 6 bases not matched to a gene. The CDR3 is made up of 15 amino acids. The germline V gene encodes CDR1 SNHLY and CDR2 FYNNEI.

The chain employs TRBV15 and TRBJ2-5; 8 bases match TRBD1. CDR1 LNHNV and CDR2 YYDKDF come from the germline V gene (reference sequence). The CDR3 consists of 14 residues. Trimming at V came to 3 bases and at J to 5 bases, leaving 5 bases not matched to a gene. CDR3 DNA: TGTGCCACCAGCAGGAACCGGGACAGGGAGACCCAGTACTTC. Its protein is CATSRNRDRETQYF.

The chain employs TRBV20-1 and TRBJ1-4; tentative D call: TRBD1 (6 bases). This CDR3 comprises 15 residues. Per germline, CDR1 DFQATT and CDR2 SNEGSKA (reference sequence). V shed 0 bases and J shed 3 bases, with 11 bases lying between them. For the CDR3, the DNA is TGCAGTGCTAGAGATCTGAGGGGGGCTAATGAAAAACTGTTTTTT. Its translation: CSARDLRGANEKLFF.

This chain joins TRBV6-5 and TRBJ2-7; D unclear. The V and J ends lost 5 bases and 4 bases respectively, with 15 bases between them. The CDR3 contains 14 residues. Germline loops: CDR1 MNHEY, CDR2 SVGAGI. DNA for the CDR3: TGTGCCAGCAGTCGCCTGCTAGTTGGATACGAGCAGTACTTC. Its protein is CASSRLLVGYEQYF.

J is TRBJ2-1 and V is TRBV2, with 9 positions matching TRBD2. The CDR3 is 15 amino acids. Germline V CDR1 and CDR2: SNHLY, FYNNEI. V shed 1 base, J shed 5 bases, and the junction held 3 bases outside the gene matches. As DNA, the CDR3 is TGTGCCAGCAGTGAAGTAGCGGGGGTCAACAATGAGCAGTTCTTC. Residues: CASSEVAGVNNEQFF.

This rearrangement joins TRBV7-7 to TRBJ2-2, with 11 nucleotides matching TRBD2. The CDR3 is made up of 19 amino acids. V gave up 5 bases and J gave up 6 bases; unmatched junction bases: 17. Germline-derived CDR1 and CDR2 are SSHAT and FNYEAQ (reference sequence). CDR3 sequence (DNA): TGTGCCAGCAGCCTACGGCACACTAGCGGGGGACCCTCTCCCGGGGAGCTGTTTTTT. Amino acid sequence: CASSLRHTSGGPSPGELFF.

The chain recombines TRBV2 with TRBJ1-5, with TRBD1 as a possible D gene (5 bases). CDR1 SNHLY and CDR2 FYNNEI come from the germline V gene. Trimming removed 10 bases at V and 3 bases at J, with 13 bases between. The CDR3 covers 13 residues. The CDR3 bases are TGTGCCACTCAGGGTGGGTTCAATCAGCCCCAGCATTTT. Translating gives CATQGGFNQPQHF.

The chain has TRBV29-1 and TRBJ2-3; 10 bases map to TRBD2. Germline CDR1 reads SQVTM; CDR2 reads ANQGSEA. V shed 4 bases and J 5 bases; nucleotides not matched to a gene: 3. There are 13 residues in the CDR3. The CDR3 sequence: CSVGAGGVDTQYF. The CDR3 nucleotides are TGCAGCGTTGGAGCGGGGGGGGTAGATACGCAGTATTTT.

The chain carries TRBV28 and TRBJ2-7; TRBD2 agrees at 8 bases. V shed 3 bases and J 5 bases; nucleotides not matched to a gene: 9. The germline V gene encodes CDR1 MDHEN and CDR2 SYDVKM. The CDR3 contains 15 residues. CDR3 sequence (DNA): TGTGCCAGCAGTTTCCCTCGGGGGGGGGCCAACGAGCAGTACTTC. Amino acids: CASSFPRGGANEQYF.

This CDR3 is CASSLGGRLQNIQYF. The CDR3 DNA sequence: TGTGCCAGCAGCTTGGGGGGCCGGCTTCAAAACATTCAGTACTTC. The chain links TRBV7-9 to TRBJ2-4, with D perhaps being TRBD1 or TRBD2 (6 bases each). In germline, CDR1 is SEHNR, CDR2 FQNEAQ (reference sequence). This CDR3 spans 15 amino acids. Trimming removed 3 bases from V and 5 bases from J, with 14 bases in between.

The chain is built from TRBV7-9 and TRBJ2-5, with D possibly matching TRBD1 (7 bases). Trimming removed 5 bases from V and 4 bases from J, with 17 bases in between. The CDR3 length is 15 residues. Germline V gives CDR1 SEHNR, CDR2 FQNEAQ (reference sequence). The CDR3 DNA follows: TGTGCCAGCAGCCCTCGACAGGGAGGTCTAGAGACCCAGTACTTC. It specifies CASSPRQGGLETQYF.

This clonotype was recorded once. The chain links TRBV24-1 to TRBJ2-7; 11 bases match TRBD1. Germline V lookup: CDR1 KGHDR, CDR2 SFDVKD. This CDR3 contains 16 residues. V shed 3 bases, J shed 0 bases, and the junction held 3 bases outside the gene matches. The CDR3, as DNA: TGTGCCACCAGTGATACCGGACAGGGGGCCTCCTACGAGCAGTACTTC. It yields the protein CATSDTGQGASYEQYF.

This sequence joins TRBV19 and TRBJ2-5; 7 nucleotides line up with TRBD1. The V gene end was trimmed by 6 bases and the J gene end by 5 bases; junction bases not matched to a gene: 12. This CDR3 has 15 residues. Germline CDR1 is LNHDA and CDR2 is SQIVND (reference sequence). In DNA, the CDR3 is TGTGCCAGTAGCCCGACAGGGTGGGAATTGGAGACCCAGTACTTC. Amino acid sequence: CASSPTGWELETQYF.

This rearrangement joins TRBV7-3 to TRBJ1-2; TRBD1 is a possible D gene (5 bases). Per the germline V gene, CDR1 is SGHTA and CDR2 is FQGTGA. The V end was cut by 5 bases, the J end by 5 bases, with 15 bases between. The CDR3 has 14 amino acids. This chain's CDR3 is CASSPGREPYGYTF. The DNA of the CDR3 is TGTGCCAGCAGCCCAGGGAGGGAACCGTATGGCTACACCTTC.

This clonotype appeared a single time. The rearrangement links TRBV20-1 to TRBJ1-2; TRBD1 matches 7 bases. Germline lookup yields CDR1 DFQATT and CDR2 SNEGSKA (reference sequence). V shed 6 bases, J shed 5 bases, and the junction held 6 bases outside the gene matches. The CDR3 runs to 12 residues. CDR3 nucleotide sequence: TGCAGTGCCATGACAGGGCTATATGGCTACACCTTC. Protein sequence: CSAMTGLYGYTF.

In DNA form, the CDR3 reads TGCGCCAGCAGCTTTAGCGGGGGAGGAGATACGCAGTATTTT. Protein sequence: CASSFSGGGDTQYF. This chain connects TRBV5-1 to TRBJ2-3, with TRBD2 matching over 9 bases. This CDR3 has 14 amino acids. The junction had 3 bases not matched to a gene; V was cut back by 2 bases and J by 5 bases. CDR1 and CDR2 (germline): SGHRS, YFSETQ.

The genes are TRBV29-1 and TRBJ2-7, with D hard to call. In germline, CDR1 is SQVTM, CDR2 ANQGSEA. CDR3 length: 11 residues. Trimming took off 5 bases at V and 3 bases at J, with 8 bases between the two ends. The CDR3 region is CSVSLDYEQYF. CDR3 nucleotides: TGCAGCGTTTCCCTAGACTACGAGCAGTACTTC.

This chain links TRBV2 with TRBJ2-1; TRBD2 matches at 8 bases. The CDR3 has 15 residues. V lost 4 bases to trimming and J lost 8 bases; unmatched junction nucleotides: 10. The germline V gene encodes CDR1 SNHLY and CDR2 FYNNEI. The chain's CDR3 is CASSGGAGVSHEQFF. CDR3 DNA sequence: TGTGCCAGCAGTGGAGGAGCGGGGGTCTCCCATGAGCAGTTCTTC. The whole variable domain, filled in from reference TRBV2 and TRBJ2-1, reads EPEVTQTPSHQVTQMGQEVILRCVPISNHLYFYWYRQILGQKVEFLVSFYNNEISEKSEIFDDQFSVERPDGSNFTLKIRSTKLEDSAMYFCASSGGAGVSHEQFFGPGTRLTVL.

The rearrangement joins TRBV29-1 to TRBJ1-1, with a possible D match to TRBD1 (6 bases). Trimming left V 3 bases short and J 6 bases short, with 8 bases between. The germline V gene encodes CDR1 SQVTM and CDR2 ANQGSEA. The CDR3 has 11 residues. CDR3 residues: CSVERGAEAFF. In DNA, the CDR3 is TGCAGCGTTGAGAGGGGGGCTGAAGCTTTCTTT.

The chain employs TRBV6-6 and TRBJ1-5, with D perhaps matching TRBD1 (5 bases). Germline V gene data show CDR1 as MNHNY and CDR2 as SVGAGI (reference sequence). The CDR3 is 13 amino acids. Trimming left V 2 bases short and J 7 bases short, with 9 bases between. The CDR3 spells CASSYGGRQPQHF. The CDR3, as DNA: TGTGCCAGCAGTTACGGGGGGAGGCAGCCCCAGCATTTT.